The TCR beta chain described here comes from a study of T cell responses to AZD1222 COVID-19 vaccine. Findings of the study overall: Variant regions that are unmutated are reportedly the target of nearly half of spike-specific TCRs. Vaccination with two AZD1222 doses was followed by a rise in Spike-specific TCR breadth and depth. Donors were mostly white British, more females; clonal diversity possibly underestimated.

Libraries were prepared by immunoSEQ multiplex PCR; TCRdb keeps only in-frame clonotypes and omits some of them. The sample has 100,000 to 150,000 clones; less than 95% are singletons. This clone turned up a few times. What it binds is unknown. The CDR3 has 16 amino acids. V lost 1 base and J lost 2, with 12 bases in between. Per the germline V gene, CDR1 is MGHRA and CDR2 is YSYEKL. Sequences were derived from peripheral blood, sampled on day 0 of MenACWY control vaccination. This sequence was found in an adult in good health. The chain combines TRBV4-1 with TRBJ1-5; perhaps TRBD1 as D (6 bases). This CDR3 reads CASSQVGGRGNQPQHF. The CDR3 nucleotides read TGCGCCAGCAGCCAAGTCGGGGGGCGAGGCAATCAGCCCCAGCATTTT.